This is a list of T cell receptor beta chains from one sample in a study of T-cell memory formation after mild COVID-19. TCRdb processed the 5' RACE reads anew with MiXCR; each CDR3 protein has one entry. The profile covers a few hundred thousand distinct CDR3 sequences, with under 25% appearing a single time and around 20% taken by the ten largest. The sequenced sample consisted of PBMCs or a T cell subset sorted from them (not recorded which). The receptor set was obtained from a man younger than 35 who had mild COVID-19 (a few samples of this study predate the infection). Cell type and time point are not known. CDR3s include the opening cysteine and the closing phenylalanine or tryptophan. The order of the fields is D gene, clone size, V gene, J gene, CDR3 protein, CDR3 DNA. A D gene is named only where the DNA matches it firmly. For some rows the clone size is stated as once, few or many, or as a class when expanded; others skip it.

>.|.|TRBV5-1|TRBJ2-5
CASSYGLPGETQYF
TGCGCCAGCAGCTATGGCCTACCTGGGGAGACCCAGTACTTC
>TRBD1|.|TRBV5-1|TRBJ2-7
CASREGTANSYEQYF
TGCGCCAGCAGAGAAGGGACAGCGAACTCCTACGAGCAGTACTTC
>.|few|TRBV7-8|TRBJ2-2
CASPGQRNTGELFF
TGTGCCAGCCCAGGGCAGAGGAACACCGGGGAGCTGTTTTTT
>TRBD1|few|TRBV11-2|TRBJ2-7
CASSQRTRGQGVYEQYF
TGTGCCAGCAGCCAGCGAACTAGGGGACAGGGAGTGTACGAGCAGTACTTC
>.|.|TRBV27|TRBJ1-5
CASSSQGRANQPQHF
TGTGCCAGCAGTTCTCAGGGGAGGGCCAATCAGCCCCAGCATTTT
>.|.|TRBV5-4|TRBJ2-1
CASALGGAQGNEQFF
TGTGCCAGCGCCCTTGGGGGGGCCCAGGGTAATGAGCAGTTCTTC
>TRBD2|many|TRBV2|TRBJ2-1
CASARGTRITEQFF
TGTGCCAGCGCGCGGGGGACTAGGATAACCGAGCAGTTCTTC
>.|few|TRBV7-2|TRBJ2-5
CASSLTGYGRGGTQYF
TGTGCCAGCAGCTTAACGGGTTATGGCCGTGGAGGGACCCAGTACTTC
>TRBD2|.|TRBV7-2|TRBJ2-1
CASRLAGVVEQFF
TGTGCCAGCAGACTAGCGGGGGTTGTAGAGCAGTTCTTC
>TRBD1|.|TRBV24-1|TRBJ1-3
CATSTGTAGNTIYF
TGTGCCACCAGCACCGGGACAGCCGGAAACACCATATATTTT
>TRBD1|.|TRBV12-3/TRBV12-4|TRBJ2-2
CASAGQGGPGELFF
TGTGCCAGCGCGGGACAGGGGGGCCCCGGGGAGCTGTTTTTT
>.|.|TRBV9|TRBJ2-5
CARREQLEETQYF
TGTGCCAGACGGGAGCAGTTAGAAGAGACCCAGTACTTC
>TRBD1|few|TRBV29-1|TRBJ1-1
CSVGNRQGADTEAFF
TGCAGCGTTGGGAACCGACAGGGGGCCGACACTGAAGCTTTCTTT
>.|.|TRBV29-1|TRBJ1-5
CSVQGDGNQPQHF
TGCAGCGTCCAGGGAGATGGCAATCAGCCCCAGCATTTT
>.|.|TRBV7-9|TRBJ2-2
CASSLWGDTGELFF
TGTGCCAGCAGCTTGTGGGGAGACACCGGGGAGCTGTTTTTT
>.|few|TRBV5-1|TRBJ2-1
CASSLQGIENEQFF
TGCGCCAGCAGCTTGCAGGGTATTGAGAATGAGCAGTTCTTC
>.|few|TRBV11-2|TRBJ2-3
CASSLNWRDTQYF
TGTGCCAGCAGCTTAAATTGGCGAGATACGCAGTATTTT
>.|.|TRBV7-2|TRBJ2-1
CASSPAVGAGSYNEQFF
TGTGCCAGCAGCCCAGCGGTAGGGGCCGGGTCCTACAATGAGCAGTTCTTC
>TRBD1|few|TRBV12-3/TRBV12-4|TRBJ1-2
CASSFDRGLGYTF
TGTGCCAGCAGCTTCGACAGGGGCCTTGGCTACACCTTC
>TRBD2|.|TRBV5-1|TRBJ2-1
CASSLVRGGLNEQFF
TGCGCCAGCAGCTTGGTACGGGGGGGCCTCAATGAGCAGTTCTTC
>TRBD2|many|TRBV6-1|TRBJ2-6
CASSPGGGSGANVLTF
TGTGCCAGCTCCCCTGGGGGGGGCTCTGGGGCCAACGTCCTGACTTTC
>TRBD2|.|TRBV7-9|TRBJ2-3
CAVSGASTDTQYF
TGTGCCGTTAGCGGGGCTAGCACAGATACGCAGTATTTT
>TRBD1|few|TRBV9|TRBJ2-1
CASADRANEQFF
TGTGCCAGTGCGGACAGGGCAAATGAGCAGTTCTTC
>.|few|TRBV20-1|TRBJ2-3
CSASETIGSTDTQYF
TGCAGTGCTAGTGAAACTATTGGGTCTACAGATACGCAGTATTTT
>TRBD2|.|TRBV7-2|TRBJ2-5
CASSLESASGVETQYF
TGTGCCAGCAGCTTAGAGTCGGCTAGCGGGGTAGAGACCCAGTACTTC
>TRBD2|many|TRBV6-2/TRBV6-3|TRBJ2-1
CASSPGLAAGEQFF
TGTGCCAGCAGTCCCGGACTAGCAGCAGGAGAGCAGTTCTTC
>.|.|TRBV7-7|TRBJ2-5
CASSLGMSETQYF
TGTGCCAGCAGCTTAGGCATGTCGGAGACCCAGTACTTC
>TRBD1|few|TRBV5-1|TRBJ1-1
CASSRGQGAAEAFF
TGCGCCAGCAGCCGAGGACAGGGGGCCGCAGAAGCTTTCTTT
>TRBD1|many|TRBV11-2|TRBJ2-1
CASSLGWTGINEQFF
TGTGCCAGCAGCTTAGGGTGGACAGGTATCAATGAGCAGTTCTTC
>.|few|TRBV3-1|TRBJ1-1
CASSQSGYMNTEAFF
TGTGCCAGCAGCCAGTCAGGGTACATGAACACTGAAGCTTTCTTT
>.|few|TRBV7-6|TRBJ1-1
CASSPAGGPLEAFF
TGTGCCAGCAGCCCCGCGGGGGGGCCCCTTGAAGCTTTCTTT
>.|few|TRBV29-1|TRBJ2-3
CSVEPAHTDTQYF
TGCAGCGTTGAGCCGGCCCACACAGATACGCAGTATTTT
>.|.|TRBV4-1|TRBJ2-3
CASSQESLPSTDTQYF
TGCGCCAGCAGCCAAGAGTCTCTACCTAGCACAGATACGCAGTATTTT
>.|few|TRBV24-1|TRBJ2-3
CATSEPSSPDTQYF
TGTGCCACCAGTGAACCTTCTAGCCCAGATACGCAGTATTTT
>.|few|TRBV20-1|TRBJ1-5
CSATPPGMKYQPQHF
TGCAGTGCTACTCCTCCGGGGATGAAGTATCAGCCCCAGCATTTT
>.|few|TRBV19|TRBJ2-7
CASTPDRSSEQYF
TGTGCCAGTACTCCAGACCGGTCCTCCGAGCAGTACTTC
>.|.|TRBV7-6|TRBJ2-2
CASSLQPTNPGELFF
TGTGCCAGCAGCTTACAGCCTACGAACCCCGGGGAGCTGTTTTTT
>TRBD1|.|TRBV2|TRBJ2-2
CASSSYRGTNTGELFF
TGTGCCAGCAGTAGCTACAGGGGAACGAACACCGGGGAGCTGTTTTTT
>.|.|TRBV7-9|TRBJ1-1
CASSLYRSNTEAFF
TGTGCCAGCAGCTTATACAGGTCGAACACTGAAGCTTTCTTT
>TRBD1|.|TRBV2|TRBJ1-2
CASRGQGAVGYTF
TGTGCCAGCAGAGGACAGGGGGCTGTGGGCTACACCTTC
>TRBD2|.|TRBV7-2|TRBJ2-1
CASSHIPGLAGDEQFF
TGTGCCAGCAGCCATATACCGGGACTAGCGGGCGATGAGCAGTTCTTC
>.|.|TRBV15|TRBJ2-5
CATSRTGKETQYF
TGTGCCACCAGCAGAACAGGGAAAGAGACCCAGTACTTC
>TRBD2|once|TRBV4-2|TRBJ2-5
CASSQDPASGVPRGKETQYF
TGTGCCAGCAGCCAAGATCCGGCTAGCGGGGTACCCCGGGGGAAAGAGACCCAGTACTTC